The entry that follows covers one TCR beta chain sequence. This sample was taken from a study of blood T cell repertoires in COVID-19. On the study more broadly: The analysed material was cDNA or gDNA that came from T cells, B-cell-depleted T cells, or PBMCs.

Germline V gene sequence: CDR1 KGHSH, CDR2 LQKENI. With 5 bases removed from V and 7 bases from J, the gap between germline ends came to 15 bases. CDR3 length: 14 residues. TCRdb's copy holds only in-frame clones and misses some; the assay was immunoSEQ multiplex PCR. The sample carries roughly 280,000 clones, approximately 91% recorded once. The clonotype comes from a man over 45 with acute or convalescent COVID-19. Source material: peripheral blood. The chain carries TRBV18 and TRBJ1-5, with a tentative D call TRBD1 (6 bases). The CDR3 spells CASSYSQGYQPQHF. For the CDR3, the DNA is TGTGCCAGCTCATATTCACAGGGTTACCAGCCCCAGCATTTT.